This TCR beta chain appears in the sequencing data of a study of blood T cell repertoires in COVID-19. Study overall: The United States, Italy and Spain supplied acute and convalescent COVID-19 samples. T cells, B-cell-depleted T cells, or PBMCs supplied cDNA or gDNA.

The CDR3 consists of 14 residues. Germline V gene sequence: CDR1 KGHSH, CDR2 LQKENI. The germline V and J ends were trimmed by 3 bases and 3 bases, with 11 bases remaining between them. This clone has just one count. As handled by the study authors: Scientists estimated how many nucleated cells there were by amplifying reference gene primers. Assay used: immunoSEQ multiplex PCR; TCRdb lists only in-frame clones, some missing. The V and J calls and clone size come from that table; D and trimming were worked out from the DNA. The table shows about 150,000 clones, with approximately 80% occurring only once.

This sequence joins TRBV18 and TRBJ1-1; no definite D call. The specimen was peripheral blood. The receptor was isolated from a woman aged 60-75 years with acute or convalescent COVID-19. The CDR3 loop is CASSPGFRDTEAFF. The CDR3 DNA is TGTGCCAGCTCACCCGGGTTTCGGGACACTGAAGCTTTCTTT.